The clone carrying this T cell receptor (beta chain) was counted between two and nine times. The sample originates from a study of blood T cell repertoires in COVID-19. There are 14 residues in the CDR3. The germline V gene encodes CDR1 KGHSH and CDR2 LQKENI. J lost 4 bases, V lost 5 bases, and 7 bases had no gene match. TCRdb's table, derived via immunoSEQ multiplex PCR, lists solely in-frame clones and lacks some. The profile shows fewer than 250,000 clones, 84% of them singletons. Specimen: PBMCs or T cells enriched from blood (not recorded which). The rearrangement uses TRBV18 and TRBJ1-2; 7 positions agree with TRBD1. The clonotype comes from a woman aged 40-49 years who had recovered from COVID-19. The CDR3 protein is CASSEIRDSYGYTF. The CDR3 DNA sequence: TGTGCCAGCTCAGAAATCCGGGACAGCTATGGCTACACCTTC.